Sequencing of this T cell receptor beta chain was carried out in a study of blood T cell repertoires in COVID-19 (dated by TCRdb to 2020 to 2022). Some background on the complete study: Samples covering the acute and convalescent phases of COVID-19 were provided by collaborators in the United States, Italy and Spain. The prospective study material was composed of cDNA or gDNA derived from T cells, B-cell-depleted T cells, or PBMCs. Deeply sampled blood TCRbeta repertoires from subjects exposed to, actively infected with, or recovered from COVID-19 were included in the dataset. The repertoires were made available in a free public database intended to serve as a resource for research on the immune response to SARS-CoV-2. The samples were drawn from the first 160 participants of the ongoing ImmuneRACE study and from 950 to 1,500 subjects provided by 6 global collaborators. The sample metadata nearly always contained a de-identified subject ID, COVID-19 status, age in years and sex. Where available, HLA class I and class II types were obtained from metadata supplied by the sample provider rather than from assay-based typing. Study-level results and caveats: Clinical and demographic metadata were provided uncurated, with the amount varying by source and participant.

CDR1 and CDR2 are drawn from the germline V gene (reference sequence): MNHEY, SMNVEV. The CDR3 holds 13 amino acids from the cysteine to the phenylalanine. The DNA shown is the 39-base CDR3, in frame from base 1. V loses 4 bases of germline sequence and J loses 3 bases, and the interval between the two ends is 10 bases. Collaborating institutions collected whole blood in K2EDTA tubes following their own protocols. For TCRbeta analysis, collaborator samples were shipped as frozen whole blood, as isolated PBMCs, or as DNA extracted from either sample type. On this clone itself: There is no known antigen for this receptor. The sample holds no much larger clone one base away, and base qualities are not on file.

TCRbeta CDR3 regions were amplified from genomic DNA using the immunoSEQ Assay, a bias-controlled multiplex PCR. In the paper's pipeline: The number of nucleated cells in each sample was estimated by amplification of reference gene primers within the assay. To quantify the absolute abundance of each unique TCRbeta CDR3 rearrangement, sequence reads were collapsed and filtered. Productive Simpson clonality was computed per sample as the square root of Simpson's diversity index over productive rearrangements. TCRdb stores this immuneACCESS table with in-frame sequences only. Part of the clones is absent; in the studies checked, under half of the shortfall reflects unresolved V genes, and no reason is known for the rest. V and J calls and clone size follow that table, whereas D and trimming were derived from the DNA. The sample table holds 150,000 to 200,000 clones, of which under 90% were seen once. In total, the top ten clones hold about 6.7% of the sample.

Sequencing was performed on peripheral blood. The sequence was obtained from a middle-aged man with acute or convalescent COVID-19. The chain is encoded by TRBV27 joined to TRBJ2-7; perhaps TRBD2 is the D gene, with 6 bases matching. The CDR3 reads as follows: CASSSAGFYEQYF. The bases read TGTGCCAGCAGTTCTGCGGGGTTCTACGAGCAGTACTTC.